This entry lists 30 T cell receptor beta chains sequenced from one sample in a study of shared clonotypes between healthy human individuals. The naive CD8 population came from CD45RO-negative cells selected for CCR7, without terminally differentiated effector memory CD45RA+ cells. Measured with immunoSEQ multiplex PCR; TCRdb has only the in-frame clones, and not every one. This sample has about 800,000 clones, with about 97% found just once. The sequenced sample was naive CD8+ T cells sorted from blood. These receptors originate from a man under 40 in good health.

About this clone itself: This same CDR3 is encoded by further DNA sequences in the sample. V gene TRBV7-9 combines with J gene TRBJ2-5, with D possibly TRBD2 on 6 matching bases. The CDR3 runs to 14 residues. V was cut by 1 base and J by 0 bases, with 6 bases left in between. The germline CDR1 and CDR2 sequences are SEHNR and FQNEAQ (reference sequence). The CDR3 region is CASSLGGNQETQYF. The CDR3 DNA reads as TGTGCCAGCAGCTTAGGCGGGAACCAAGAGACCCAGTACTTC. Looking up the rest from reference TRBV7-9 and TRBJ2-5 gives the full variable domain: DTGVSQNPRHKITKRGQNVTFRCDPISEHNRLYWYRQTLGQGPEFLTYFQNEAQLEKSRLLSDRFSAERPKGSFSTLEIQRTEQGDSAMYLCASSLGGNQETQYFGPGTRLLVL.

This clone was found once. V and J are TRBV19 and TRBJ2-7; unclear D gene. CDR1 is LNHDA and CDR2 is SQIVND in the germline V gene (reference sequence). CDR3 length: 11 residues. V gave up 8 bases and J gave up 4 bases, with 9 bases separating them. The CDR3 region has the DNA TGTGCCAGTGGCTACCTGTACGAGCAGTACTTC. This sequence encodes CASGYLYEQYF.

The chain uses TRBV29-1 and TRBJ1-1; no firm D call. With 5 bases removed from V and 10 bases from J, the gap between germline ends came to 14 bases. The CDR3 length is 11 residues. Germline-derived CDR1 and CDR2 are SQVTM and ANQGSEA. The CDR3 DNA follows: TGCAGCGTTCTTGAAGGGCCTGGAGCTTTCTTT. This gives the protein CSVLEGPGAFF. The whole variable domain, remainder taken from reference TRBV29-1 and TRBJ1-1, is SAVISQKPSRDICQRGTSLTIQCQVDSQVTMMFWYRQQPGQSLTLIATANQGSEATYESGFVIDKFPISRPNLTFSTLTVSNMSPEDSSIYLCSVLEGPGAFFGQGTRLTVV.

This rearrangement joins TRBV27 to TRBJ2-2; D may be TRBD2 (5 bases). Germline assignment: CDR1 MNHEY and CDR2 SMNVEV (reference sequence). V lost 5 bases and J 4 bases, leaving 23 bases between the germline ends. The CDR3 contains 18 residues. CDR3 coding DNA: TGTGCCAGCAGTCCCTCCGGAGACTCTCCGGCGGGCACCGGGGAGCTGTTTTTT. This encodes CASSPSGDSPAGTGELFF.

This rearrangement joins TRBV29-1 to TRBJ2-5; 11 bases are shared with TRBD1. CDR1 is SQVTM and CDR2 is ANQGSEA in the germline V gene. V was clipped by 0 bases and J by 4 bases; unmatched bases: 4. This CDR3 has 15 amino acids. CDR3 sequence reads: CSVEDGQGALETQYF. In DNA, the CDR3 is TGCAGCGTTGAAGACGGACAGGGGGCCTTAGAGACCCAGTACTTC.

The chain employs TRBV10-1 and TRBJ2-1; no definite D call. This CDR3 comprises 11 residues. Germline V lookup: CDR1 WNHNN, CDR2 SYGVQD (reference sequence). The V end was cut by 4 bases, the J end by 5 bases, with 3 bases between. The CDR3 loop is CASSVDNEQFF. The DNA of the CDR3 is TGCGCCAGCAGTGTAGACAATGAGCAGTTCTTC.

This chain connects TRBV11-2 to TRBJ2-3, with 12 nucleotides matching TRBD2. Losses at the gene ends were 3 bases for V and 4 bases for J; bases not matched to a gene: 5. The CDR3 sequence is 16 residues long. In germline, CDR1 is SGHAT, CDR2 FQNNGV. The CDR3 is CASSFLLAGGADTQYF. The CDR3 DNA sequence: TGTGCCAGCAGCTTTTTGCTAGCGGGAGGGGCAGATACGCAGTATTTT.

This chain links TRBV5-1 with TRBJ2-2; weak D call: TRBD2 (6 bases). Germline-derived CDR1 and CDR2 are SGHRS and YFSETQ. The CDR3 length is 16 residues. V was shortened by 3 bases and J by 3 bases, with 15 bases between the two germline ends. The CDR3 spells CASSWEALGDTGELFF. The CDR3 DNA reads as TGCGCCAGCAGCTGGGAGGCCCTCGGCGACACCGGGGAGCTGTTTTTT.

This chain links TRBV9 with TRBJ1-5, with 7 positions matching TRBD1. This CDR3 is built from 15 residues. V shed 3 bases, J shed 0 bases, and the junction held 3 bases outside the gene matches. CDR1 is SGDLS, CDR2 YYNGEE, per germline. The CDR3 sequence: CASSEGQSSNQPQHF. Written as DNA, the CDR3 is TGTGCCAGCAGCGAGGGACAGTCTAGCAATCAGCCCCAGCATTTT.

The CDR3 here is CASSYSTSAYEQYF. Written as DNA, the CDR3 is TGTGCCAGCAGTTACTCGACTAGCGCCTACGAGCAGTACTTC. V gene TRBV6-6 combines with J gene TRBJ2-7; 8 nucleotides agree with TRBD2. The CDR3 length is 14 residues. V dropped 0 bases and J dropped 2; count of bases not matched to a gene: 0. The germline CDR1 and CDR2 sequences are MNHNY and SVGAGI (reference sequence).

In the case of this clone: A read error may produce the germline difference seen at one junction end. The chain employs TRBV11-2 and TRBJ1-1; D gene uncertain. Germline V gene sequence: CDR1 SGHAT, CDR2 FQNNGV. The CDR3 runs to 13 residues. CDR3 DNA sequence: TGTGCCAGCACCTTACGGGTGAACACTGAAGCTTTCTTT. Its translation: CASTLRVNTEAFF.

V usage is TRBV27 and J usage is TRBJ2-2; TRBD1 agrees at 9 bases. This CDR3 has 16 residues. J lost 4 bases, V lost 4 bases, and 7 bases had no gene match. Germline CDR1 is MNHEY and CDR2 is SMNVEV (reference sequence). CDR3 residues: CASSSWTGVGTGELFF. As DNA, the CDR3 is TGTGCCAGCAGTTCCTGGACAGGGGTGGGCACCGGGGAGCTGTTTTTT.

This rearrangement joins TRBV5-8 to TRBJ2-6, with TRBD1 matching over 9 bases. CDR1 and CDR2 (germline): SGHTS, YDEGEE. V shed 4 bases, J shed 2 bases, and the junction held 16 bases outside the gene matches. This CDR3 contains 20 residues. The chain's CDR3 is CASSPQVGDRVFTGANVLTF. DNA for the CDR3: TGTGCCAGCAGCCCTCAAGTCGGGGACAGGGTATTCACTGGGGCCAACGTCCTGACTTTC.

The rearrangement joins TRBV27 to TRBJ2-1; possibly TRBD1 for D (6 bases). Germline values: CDR1 MNHEY, CDR2 SMNVEV (reference sequence). Trimming removed 4 bases from V and 6 bases from J, with 10 bases in between. The CDR3 contains 13 residues. This CDR3 is CASSSKGGNEQFF. CDR3 coding DNA: TGTGCCAGCAGTTCGAAAGGGGGCAATGAGCAGTTCTTC.

This chain uses TRBV10-1 with TRBJ2-7, with D possibly being TRBD2 (6 bases). Trimming stripped 6 bases from V and 6 bases from J, with 15 bases between. The germline V gene has CDR1 WNHNN and CDR2 SYGVQD (reference sequence). The length of the CDR3 is 13 residues. The CDR3 DNA sequence: TGCGCCAGCAGAGCCGGGACTTCGGGCGAGCAGTACTTC. Residues: CASRAGTSGEQYF.

The chain recombines TRBV5-6 with TRBJ2-5; 10 positions match TRBD2. The CDR3 consists of 16 residues. Germline assignment: CDR1 SGHDT and CDR2 YYEEEE. The V gene end was trimmed by 4 bases and the J gene end by 5 bases; junction bases not matched to a gene: 11. The CDR3 is CASSPGLAASRETQYF. CDR3 nucleotide sequence: TGTGCCAGCAGCCCAGGACTAGCGGCGAGCCGGGAGACCCAGTACTTC.

This chain uses TRBV29-1 with TRBJ2-7; unclear D gene. Germline values: CDR1 SQVTM, CDR2 ANQGSEA. This CDR3 is 13 amino acids long. Trimming removed 0 bases from V and 0 bases from J, with 6 bases in between. The CDR3 here is CSVEDSLSYEQYF. The CDR3 region has the DNA TGCAGCGTTGAAGACAGCCTCTCCTACGAGCAGTACTTC.

The rearrangement uses TRBV5-5 and TRBJ1-5, with D unclear. Trimming stripped 4 bases from V and 4 bases from J, with 12 bases between. This CDR3 spans 14 amino acids. Germline V gives CDR1 SGHKS, CDR2 YYEKEE (reference sequence). CDR3 loop: CASSDMDGNQPQHF. CDR3 coding DNA: TGTGCCAGCAGCGATATGGACGGGAATCAGCCCCAGCATTTT.

The chain employs TRBV6-1 and TRBJ1-1, with TRBD1 identical over 8 bases. With 5 bases clipped from V and 4 bases from J, the junction kept 6 bases outside the gene matches. The CDR3 has 14 amino acids. The germline V gene has CDR1 MNHNS and CDR2 SASEGT. The CDR3 nucleotides read TGTGCCAGCAGTCGAGACAGGGGTTCCACTGAAGCTTTCTTT. Translated: CASSRDRGSTEAFF.

This chain joins TRBV28 and TRBJ2-6; the D is unclear. The CDR3 is made up of 14 amino acids. CDR1 is MDHEN, CDR2 SYDVKM, per germline. V was clipped by 6 bases and J by 1 base, with 7 bases between them. In DNA form, the CDR3 reads TGTGCCAGCAGCCAAGGGTCTGGGGCCAACGTCCTGACTTTC. It codes for CASSQGSGANVLTF.

This chain connects TRBV5-6 to TRBJ2-1, with D unclear. The germline V and J ends were trimmed by 1 base and 9 bases, with 8 bases remaining between them. CDR1 and CDR2 from the germline V gene are SGHDT and YYEEEE. The CDR3 spans 12 residues. The CDR3: CASSLSRREQFF. The CDR3 DNA follows: TGTGCCAGCAGCTTGTCTAGACGTGAGCAGTTCTTC.

This sequence joins TRBV5-5 and TRBJ2-7; D is unresolved. Trimming stripped 1 base from V and 0 bases from J, with 8 bases between. The CDR3 totals 14 residues. Germline CDR1 is SGHKS and CDR2 is YYEKEE (reference sequence). This CDR3 is CASSLSGTSYEQYF. The DNA of the CDR3 is TGTGCCAGCAGCTTGAGTGGCACCTCCTACGAGCAGTACTTC.

This chain connects TRBV4-1 to TRBJ1-5; perhaps TRBD1 as D (5 bases). Germline V gene data show CDR1 as MGHRA and CDR2 as YSYEKL. The CDR3 has 15 amino acids. Trimming took 5 bases from V and 6 from J, leaving 17 bases between them. CDR3 sequence (DNA): TGCGCCAGCAGCTTCCGCTTTGACAGTTCTCAGCCCCAGCATTTT. It translates to CASSFRFDSSQPQHF.

As for this clone: One end of the junction does not line up with germline, which may come from a read error. The genes are TRBV9 and TRBJ2-1; the D gene is possibly TRBD2 (6 bases). CDR1 is SGDLS and CDR2 is YYNGEE in the germline V gene. The CDR3 runs 15 residues. The CDR3 spells CASGVDSGSYNEQFF. DNA for the CDR3: TGTGCCAGCGGCGTCGACAGCGGGTCTTACAATGAGCAGTTCTTC.

The sample holds one count of this clone. V gene TRBV7-3 combines with J gene TRBJ2-7, with TRBD2 matching 11 bases. The CDR3 has 15 residues. The V gene end was trimmed by 2 bases and the J gene end by 7 bases; junction bases not matched to a gene: 7. Germline CDR1 reads SGHTA; CDR2 reads FQGTGA. CDR3 nucleotides: TGTGCCAGCAGCTTAGGTGATAGCGGGAGGGAAGAGCAGTACTTC. This gives the protein CASSLGDSGREEQYF.

The chain employs TRBV10-1 and TRBJ2-7, with D tentatively TRBD1 (5 bases). Germline V gives CDR1 WNHNN, CDR2 SYGVQD (reference sequence). Trimming pared 3 bases from V and 6 bases from J, leaving 15 bases between. The CDR3 length is 14 residues. CDR3 nucleotide sequence: TGCGCCAGCAGTGAACAGGTCCAGGGTTCCGAGCAGTACTTC. The encoded protein is CASSEQVQGSEQYF.

The chain recombines TRBV27 with TRBJ1-5; perhaps TRBD1 as D (6 bases). Germline V CDR1 and CDR2: MNHEY, SMNVEV (reference sequence). The V end was cut by 6 bases, the J end by 2 bases, with 14 bases between. This CDR3 has 15 residues. In DNA form, the CDR3 reads TGTGCCAGCAGCCCTTTCCCAGGGGGCAATCAGCCCCAGCATTTT. Translating it yields CASSPFPGGNQPQHF.

The count of this clone is one. J is TRBJ2-1 and V is TRBV27; D is perhaps TRBD1 (6 bases). Trimming removed 5 bases at V and 9 bases at J, with 14 bases between. CDR3 length equals 13 residues. Germline V gene lookup returns CDR1 MNHEY and CDR2 SMNVEV (reference sequence). The CDR3 here is CASSRTALTEQFF. DNA of the CDR3: TGTGCCAGCAGTAGGACAGCACTCACTGAGCAGTTCTTC.

Comments on this clone: This sample includes further DNA sequences coding for the same CDR3. This chain joins TRBV27 and TRBJ2-1; D remains unclear. The CDR3 is made up of 13 amino acids. Trimming pared 2 bases from V and 4 bases from J, leaving 6 bases between. The germline CDR1 and CDR2 sequences are MNHEY and SMNVEV (reference sequence). CDR3 protein: CASSLGVYNEQFF. Here the CDR3 DNA reads TGTGCCAGCAGTTTAGGGGTATACAATGAGCAGTTCTTC.

This rearrangement joins TRBV27 to TRBJ2-7; D not resolved. The V gene lost 5 bases and the J gene lost 3 bases, with 11 bases spanning the gap. CDR3 size: 13 residues. The germline CDR1 and CDR2 sequences are MNHEY and SMNVEV (reference sequence). CDR3 nucleotides: TGTGCCAGCAGTCCCCAGGATTTCTACGAGCAGTACTTC. This sequence encodes CASSPQDFYEQYF.